The T cell receptor (beta chain) under discussion was sequenced for a study of T cell clusters in autoimmune cytopenias. Findings and caveats of the study: TRB repertoire shifts in secondary cytopenia and chronic lymphocytic leukemia mostly reflected lymphoma, not autoimmunity.

TRB was amplified from 250 ng of peripheral blood genomic DNA per sample. A note on this clonotype: Its target is unknown.

Multiplex touch-down PCR amplified TRB using TRB-A and TRB-B pools in one tube. Using the multiplex PCR reads, TCRdb records one entry per CDR3 protein without DNA. The sample table includes under 8,500 distinct CDR3 sequences. CDR1 and CDR2 (germline): ENHRY, SYGVKD. The CDR3 consists of 18 residues. These data were also filed under a second study, of T cell repertoires in aging, cancer and after chemotherapy. That publication notes: Clear clonal overlap appeared across healthy donor samples taken over several months to years. Age-matched healthy donors had significantly more diverse, less clonal blood TCR repertoires than untreated cancer patients. In cancer patients, declining TCR diversity with age involved lost richness and lost evenness.

The TCR sequence derives from a human donor in good health. The sequencing input was peripheral blood. The chain carries TRBV10-3 and TRBJ2-2; the TCRdb call, TRBD1, lacks DNA for checking. The CDR3 reads CATEGAAGGAQVTGELFF.